A single sample is the source of the 27 T cell receptor beta chains below, sequenced in a study of T-cell memory formation after mild COVID-19. From the 5' RACE reads, TCRdb called clonotypes with MiXCR, one entry per CDR3 protein. In the table there are about 420,000 distinct CDR3 sequences, more than 20% of which are singletons. Sequencing was done on a sample of PBMCs or a T cell subset sorted from them (not recorded which). Receptors originate from an adult woman who had mild COVID-19 (a few samples of this study predate the infection). Cell type and time point are not known.

This clonotype has a count of ten or more. The CDR3 reads CAWSAQLAGTDTQYF. For the CDR3, the DNA is TGTGCCTGGAGTGCCCAGCTAGCGGGCACAGATACGCAGTATTTT. The chain uses TRBV30 and TRBJ2-3; 7 bases are a match to TRBD2. With 1 base clipped from V and 1 base from J, the junction kept 5 bases outside the gene matches. Germline assignment: CDR1 GTSNPN and CDR2 SVGIG (reference sequence). The CDR3 is 15 residues long.

The V gene is TRBV29-1, the J gene TRBJ1-6, with TRBD1 matching over 7 bases. Looked up from germline, CDR1 is SQVTM and CDR2 is ANQGSEA. The V and J ends lost 7 bases and 7 bases, in that order; junction bases with no gene match: 7. The CDR3 has 13 amino acids. CDR3 in amino acids: CSGHRGMNSPLHF. In DNA form, the CDR3 reads TGCAGCGGGCACAGGGGTATGAATTCACCCCTCCACTTT.

In nucleotides, the CDR3 is TGTGCCAGCAGCTCTAGAACTCTCAGGCTGAACACCGGGGAGCTGTTTTTT. It codes for CASSSRTLRLNTGELFF. The V call is TRBV7-2, the J call TRBJ2-2; D is unresolved. CDR1 and CDR2 from the germline V gene are SGHTA and FQGNSA. The V end lost 4 bases, the J end lost 1 base, and 16 bases lay between the germline ends. The CDR3 loop spans 17 amino acids.

The gene calls are TRBV21-1 and TRBJ2-5. TRBV21-1 is a known pseudogene. The length of the CDR3 is 13 residues. The CDR3 here is CASSRADQETQYF. The CDR3 DNA reads as TGTGCCAGCAGTCGTGCAGACCAAGAGACCCAGTACTTC.

This clonotype was detected only a few times. The rearrangement joins TRBV5-1 to TRBJ2-1; 12 nucleotides match TRBD2. Germline lookup yields CDR1 SGHRS and CDR2 YFSETQ. J lost 9 bases, V lost 0 bases, and 7 bases had no gene match. The CDR3 spans 16 residues. The CDR3 is CASSLETSGRGTEQFF. Here the CDR3 DNA reads TGCGCCAGCAGCTTGGAGACTAGCGGGAGAGGGACTGAGCAGTTCTTC.

As for this clonotype: The germline gene is not matched at one end of the junction; a read error may be the cause. This rearrangement joins TRBV12-3 or TRBV12-4 to TRBJ1-1; D not certain. The CDR3 consists of 11 residues. The CDR3 loop is CASSLAAGRDF. The CDR3 DNA follows: TGTGCCAGCAGTTTAGCGGCAGGTCGCGACTTT.

The rearrangement links TRBV5-1 to TRBJ2-1; 8 bases match TRBD1. This CDR3 has 15 residues. J gave up 8 bases and V 0 bases, and 7 bases lay outside the gene matches. Germline V gene data show CDR1 as SGHRS and CDR2 as YFSETQ. The CDR3 DNA sequence: TGCGCCAGCAGCTTGGTAGGGGTGGACAGGGATGAGCAGTTCTTC. It translates to CASSLVGVDRDEQFF. Full variable domain (rest looked up from reference TRBV5-1 and TRBJ2-1): KAGVTQTPRYLIKTRGQQVTLSCSPISGHRSVSWYQQTPGQGLQFLFEYFSETQRNKGNFPGRFSGRQFSNSRSEMNVSTLELGDSALYLCASSLVGVDRDEQFFGPGTRLTVL.

Points on this clonotype: An end of the junction differs from the germline gene, which may be a read error. V is TRBV7-7 and J is TRBJ2-1, with 9 bases aligning to TRBD2. Looked up from germline, CDR1 is SSHAT and CDR2 is FNYEAQ (reference sequence). The CDR3 runs to 16 residues. This CDR3 reads CASSLTASGTHNEQFF. CDR3 coding DNA: TGTGCTAGCAGCTTAACGGCTAGCGGGACCCACAATGAGCAGTTCTTC.

This clonotype occurred a few times. The chain joins TRBV12-3 or TRBV12-4 to TRBJ2-2; D not certain. The CDR3 sequence is 14 residues long. The germline V and J ends were trimmed by 6 bases and 1 base, with 9 bases remaining between them. The CDR3 sequence is CASSRVLNTGELFF. The CDR3 nucleotides read TGTGCCAGCAGCCGGGTCTTGAACACCGGGGAGCTGTTTTTT.

The CDR3 spells CASGQGVSYNEQFF. The CDR3 DNA is TGTGCCAGTGGACAGGGGGTTTCCTACAATGAGCAGTTCTTC. This chain connects TRBV19 to TRBJ2-1, with 10 positions matching TRBD1. The CDR3 is made up of 14 amino acids. The germline V gene has CDR1 LNHDA and CDR2 SQIVND (reference sequence). The trim removed 8 bases at V and 1 base at J, leaving 2 bases unmatched.

The chain combines TRBV7-6 with TRBJ2-7; maybe TRBD2 (6 bases). Trimming shortened V by 1 base and J by 4 bases, and 11 bases separated the two germline ends. This CDR3 spans 14 amino acids. CDR1 SGHVS and CDR2 FNYEAQ come from the germline V gene. CDR3 loop: CASSLVPGLYEQYF. CDR3 DNA sequence: TGTGCCAGCAGCTTAGTACCCGGACTATACGAGCAGTACTTC. The full variable domain, rest sourced from reference TRBV7-6 and TRBJ2-7, is GAGVSQSPRYKVTKRGQDVALRCDPISGHVSLYWYRQALGQGPEFLTYFNYEAQQDKSGLPNDRFSAERPEGSISTLTIQRTEQRDSAMYRCASSLVPGLYEQYFGPGTRLTVT.

The chain couples TRBV6-2 or TRBV6-3 to TRBJ1-5, with unresolved D. The CDR3 runs to 15 residues. Trimming stripped 5 bases from V and 6 bases from J, with 17 bases between. The germline V gene encodes CDR1 MNHEY and CDR2 SVGEGT. The CDR3 spells CASSTNYGVTQPQHF. CDR3 coding DNA: TGTGCCAGCAGTACTAATTACGGTGTAACTCAGCCCCAGCATTTT.

This clonotype was counted between two and nine times. V gene TRBV7-9 combines with J gene TRBJ2-3; 9 bases line up with TRBD1. V lost 5 bases and J lost 1; bases outside the gene matches: 7. Germline CDR1 is SEHNR and CDR2 is FQNEAQ (reference sequence). The CDR3 consists of 16 residues. The DNA of the CDR3 is TGTGCCAGCAGCCCTCGACAGGGGGAGGGCACAGATACGCAGTATTTT. It is translated as CASSPRQGEGTDTQYF.

The sample holds a few counts of this clonotype. V is TRBV6-6 and J is TRBJ2-3; D remains unclear. This CDR3 has 13 residues. The germline V gene encodes CDR1 MNHNY and CDR2 SVGAGI (reference sequence). Trimming shortened V by 2 bases and J by 0 bases, and 3 bases separated the two germline ends. This chain's CDR3 is CASSYDSTDTQYF. The CDR3 DNA reads as TGTGCCAGCAGTTACGACAGCACAGATACGCAGTATTTT.

V and J are TRBV4-3 and TRBJ2-7; 7 bases fit TRBD1. Germline-derived CDR1 and CDR2 are LGHNA and YSLEER. The CDR3 spans 15 residues. J was trimmed by 3 bases and V by 1 base; bases with no gene match: 6. The CDR3 here is CASSQVPGQIYEQYF. The CDR3 DNA follows: TGCGCCAGCAGCCAAGTACCGGGACAGATCTACGAGCAGTACTTC.

The rearrangement links TRBV7-2 to TRBJ2-7; D is perhaps TRBD1 (6 bases). Trimming left V 4 bases short and J 6 bases short, with 16 bases between. The CDR3 has 14 residues. CDR1 is SGHTA and CDR2 is FQGNSA in the germline V gene. Here the CDR3 DNA reads TGTGCCAGCAGCTCCGGACAGTTCTCTAGCGAGCAGTACTTC. It encodes CASSSGQFSSEQYF.

This clonotype was detected only a few times. The chain has TRBV14 and TRBJ1-6, with 8 nucleotides matching TRBD1. The CDR3 has 16 residues. The junction had 11 bases not matched to a gene; V was cut back by 5 bases and J by 8 bases. Germline CDR1 is SGHDN and CDR2 is FVKESK. CDR3 bases: TGTGCCAGCAGCAGAAACGACAGGGGATTGTATTCACCCCTCCACTTT. Its translation: CASSRNDRGLYSPLHF.

This chain connects TRBV25-1 to TRBJ2-7; TRBD2 matches 7 bases. This CDR3 is 18 amino acids long. V dropped 4 bases and J dropped 1; count of bases not matched to a gene: 16. The V gene's germline CDR1 is MGHDK and CDR2 SYGVNS. The DNA of the CDR3 is TGTGCCAGCAGTGTACATCGAGGATCGGGGAGGGGTTCCTACGAGCAGTACTTC. Its translation: CASSVHRGSGRGSYEQYF.

The rearrangement uses TRBV5-6 and TRBJ2-7; 11 nucleotides align to TRBD2. The CDR3 loop spans 17 amino acids. V gave up 3 bases and J gave up 1 base; unmatched junction bases: 9. Germline CDR1 is SGHDT and CDR2 is YYEEEE. This chain's CDR3 is CASSSIMTSGASYEQYF. Written as DNA, the CDR3 is TGTGCCAGCAGCTCGATCATGACTAGCGGGGCTTCCTACGAGCAGTACTTC.

V is TRBV27 and J is TRBJ2-2; D is ambiguous. CDR1 and CDR2 from the germline V gene are MNHEY and SMNVEV (reference sequence). This CDR3 has 13 residues. V lost 3 bases and J 5 bases, leaving 7 bases between the germline ends. The CDR3 here is CASSFGPTGELFF. CDR3 DNA sequence: TGTGCCAGCAGTTTCGGTCCGACCGGGGAGCTGTTTTTT.

V gene TRBV9 combines with J gene TRBJ2-5; D is possibly TRBD2 (6 bases). V lost 4 bases, J lost 2 bases, and 18 bases lay in between. Looked up from germline, CDR1 is SGDLS and CDR2 is YYNGEE. CDR3 length: 16 residues. The chain's CDR3 is CASSRSGVGTQETQYF. For the CDR3, the DNA is TGTGCCAGCAGCCGGTCGGGTGTCGGGACTCAAGAGACCCAGTACTTC.

The genes are TRBV3-1 and TRBJ2-2; 8 nucleotides agree with TRBD2. Germline CDR1 reads LGHDT; CDR2 reads YNNKEL (reference sequence). This CDR3 comprises 16 residues. V lost 1 base and J lost 3; bases outside the gene matches: 4. Here the CDR3 DNA reads TGTGCCAGCAGCCAAGCACGGGGGGGCTACACCGGGGAGCTGTTTTTT. This translates into CASSQARGGYTGELFF.

Only a few counts were recorded for this clonotype. The chain joins TRBV7-6 to TRBJ2-5; D is unresolved. Trimming pared 6 bases from V and 3 bases from J, leaving 2 bases between. Germline assignment: CDR1 SGHVS and CDR2 FNYEAQ. The CDR3 loop spans 10 amino acids. The CDR3 here is CASRKETQYF. The CDR3 coding sequence is TGTGCCAGCAGAAAAGAGACCCAGTACTTC.

This rearrangement joins TRBV7-2 to TRBJ2-7, with D possibly being TRBD1 (5 bases). Between the trimmed V and J ends, which lost 2 bases and 4 bases, there was a span of 12 bases. Germline CDR1 reads SGHTA; CDR2 reads FQGNSA. This CDR3 contains 14 residues. CDR3 sequence: CASSLFKGAYEQYF. In nucleotides, the CDR3 is TGTGCCAGCAGCTTATTTAAAGGGGCTTACGAGCAGTACTTC.

This clonotype has a handful of counts. The chain uses TRBV5-1 and TRBJ1-1; 7 bases are shared with TRBD1. From germline, CDR1 is SGHRS and CDR2 YFSETQ. Trimming removed 4 bases from V and 4 bases from J; junction bases left unmatched: 7. The CDR3 runs 14 residues. DNA for the CDR3: TGCGCCAGCAGCCAGACAGGGCTTAGCACTGAAGCTTTCTTT. It is translated as CASSQTGLSTEAFF.

This clonotype was counted between two and nine times. This rearrangement joins TRBV5-1 to TRBJ2-2; perhaps TRBD1 as D (6 bases). The V gene lost 3 bases and the J gene lost 2 bases, with 11 bases spanning the gap. Per the germline V gene, CDR1 is SGHRS and CDR2 is YFSETQ. CDR3 length: 15 residues. For the CDR3, the DNA is TGCGCCAGCAGCTCTGGACAGTTCAACACCGGGGAGCTGTTTTTT. Protein sequence: CASSSGQFNTGELFF.

This clonotype was observed a handful of times. The rearrangement links TRBV24-1 to TRBJ2-7, with D possibly TRBD2 on 6 matching bases. The CDR3 sequence is 13 residues long. V dropped 6 bases and J dropped 7 bases, with 15 bases sitting between them. The germline V gene encodes CDR1 KGHDR and CDR2 SFDVKD. CDR3 sequence reads: CATSPGGTKEQYF. The DNA of the CDR3 is TGTGCCACCAGTCCCGGAGGGACGAAGGAGCAGTACTTC.